This TCR beta chain was identified during a study of cytomegalovirus exposure and HLA in healthy donors. The wider study: A prior analysis found 90 million to 120 million unique TCR beta sequences from around 180 million T cells. The study, taken as a whole, reports: A later analysis linked 15,000 to 20,000 TCR beta sequences to HLA alleles at 0.05 false discovery rate. Cytomegalovirus status was reportedly diagnosed by the classifier with high sensitivity and specificity. Later on, a genetic analysis was performed. It linked a missense variant in DCLRE1C with V- and J-gene trimming of TCR beta.

Vbeta (60) and Jbeta (13) primers were used in the PCR. Repertoires were generated with immunoSEQ multiplex PCR, while TCRdb's copy carries only in-frame clones and drops some. Of about 120,000 clones listed, 67% were seen once; the top ten hold about 8.3%. The sample holds a few counts of this clone. Antigen unknown. V gave up 4 bases and J gave up 2 bases, with 12 bases separating them. The CDR3 has 15 amino acids. CDR1 is SGHDT, CDR2 YYEEEE, per germline. This clonotype was sampled from a man between 18 and 35 years old in good health and CMV-seropositive. The sequencing input was PBMCs. The J gene is TRBJ1-4, the V gene TRBV5-6; perhaps TRBD1 as D (6 bases). In nucleotides, the CDR3 is TGTGCCAGCAGCCCGTTACAGGGTACTAATGAAAAACTGTTTTTT. This codes for CASSPLQGTNEKLFF.